This TCR beta chain was captured in a study of blood T cell repertoires in COVID-19. Study-level information: In each case, the material was cDNA or gDNA derived from T cells, B-cell-depleted T cells, or PBMCs.

This clone was detected only a few times. Authors' data handling: Reference gene primer amplification gave nucleated cell count estimates. Here immunoSEQ multiplex PCR was the method, and the copy in TCRdb shows in-frame clones only, minus some. D and trimming come from the DNA, and the V and J calls and clone size come from that table. Of over 250,000 clones in the sample, approximately 90% were seen once. This CDR3 comprises 15 residues. After removal of 6 bases from V and 6 bases from J, the junction contained 2 bases not matched to a gene. The germline gives CDR1 WSHSY, CDR2 SAAADI. Sequencing was carried out using peripheral blood. The source of this sequence is a woman aged 25-40 years with COVID-19, enrolled during active disease. The genes are TRBV10-2 and TRBJ2-2; 15 nucleotides match TRBD2. CDR3 DNA sequence: TGCGCCAGCAGGAGGACTAGCGGGAGGGCCGGGGAGCTGTTTTTT. This codes for CASRRTSGRAGELFF.